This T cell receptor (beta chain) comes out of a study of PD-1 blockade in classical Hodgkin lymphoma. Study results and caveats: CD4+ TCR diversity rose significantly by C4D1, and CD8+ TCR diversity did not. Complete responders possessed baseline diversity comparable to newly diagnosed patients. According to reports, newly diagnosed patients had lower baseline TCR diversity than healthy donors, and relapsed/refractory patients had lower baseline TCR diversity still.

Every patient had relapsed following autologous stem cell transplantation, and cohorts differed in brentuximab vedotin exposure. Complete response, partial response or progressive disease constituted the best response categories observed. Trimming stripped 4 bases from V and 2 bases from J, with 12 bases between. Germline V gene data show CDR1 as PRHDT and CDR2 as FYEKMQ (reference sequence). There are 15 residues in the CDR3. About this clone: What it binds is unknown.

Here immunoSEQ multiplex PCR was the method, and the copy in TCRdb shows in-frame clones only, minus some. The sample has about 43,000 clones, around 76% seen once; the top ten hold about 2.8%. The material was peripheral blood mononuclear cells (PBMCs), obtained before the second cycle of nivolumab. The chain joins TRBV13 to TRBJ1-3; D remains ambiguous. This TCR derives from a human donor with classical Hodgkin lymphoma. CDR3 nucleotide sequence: TGTGCCAGCAGCTGGAGCGGAGGAGCTGGAAACACCATATATTTT. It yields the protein CASSWSGGAGNTIYF.